This T cell receptor beta chain is drawn from a study of radiation and T cells in renal cell carcinoma (dated by TCRdb to 2019 to 2021). Notes on the research overall: Samples were obtained from a clinical trial, in which 15 Gy stereotactic body radiation therapy was delivered to primary renal cell carcinomas and nephrectomy was performed 4 weeks later. In total, 50 to 55 samples, comprising roughly 25 tumors and some 27 peripheral blood samples, were subjected to TCR beta sequencing. Across all 50 or so samples, 3,800,000 or so unique CDR3 nucleotide sequences encoding some 2.6 million unique CDR3 amino acid sequences were identified.

On the study overall, not on this receptor specifically: In blood, the top tumor clonotypes increased from baseline to 2 weeks after radiation and then shrank by 4 weeks, which suggests a temporary expansion of tumor-resident clones. The single-armed trial design could not address effects of radiation dose or scheduling on the TCR repertoire. No pretreatment tumor biopsies were available, so the baseline intratumoral presence of clonotypes could not be determined. Tracking of blood repertoire dynamics stopped at roughly 4 weeks after treatment, with no follow-up past that point.

TCR beta libraries were generated from genomic DNA with the immunoSEQ kit, following the manufacturer's recommendations. For library preparation, a first multiplex PCR was performed with proprietary primers, followed by a second PCR in which unique barcodes were added, and bead cleanups were performed after each round. Each sample batch included a kit-provided positive control reaction and a negative control reaction. The final libraries were assessed on an Agilent 4200 TapeStation D1000 ScreenTape, pooled by volume, and quantified by qPCR. Sequencing was performed on an Illumina NextSeq500 with a MidOutput 150-cycle cartridge, and 156 Read1 and 15 Index1 cycles were run with kit custom primers. The pooled library was loaded at 0.8 to 1 pM with a 20% PhiX control spike-in. For the original study's pipeline: Vendor-processed data were analyzed in R, and a clonotype was defined as all T cells sharing the same CDR3 nucleotide sequence. In the clone abundance analyses, frequencies in each sample were normalized to that sample's 10,000 most abundant clones. Public T cell clones, which averaged fewer than five per sample, were removed prior to analysis. An abundance difference of at least 32-fold between compartments was the criterion for calling clonotypes tumor-enriched or baseline blood-enriched. Clonotypes expanded or contracted between blood time points were identified with a beta-binomial differential abundance model. Similarity between tumor and blood repertoires was quantified using the Baroni-Urbani and Buser coefficient, and groups were compared with two-tailed Wilcoxon tests in R. Entries here come from immuneACCESS through TCRdb and include only in-frame sequences with V and J called. Some clones fail to appear in such tables; in the studies checked, an unresolved V gene covers under half of the shortfall, and the cause of the remainder is unknown. That table gives V, J and clone size, and the DNA gave D and trimming. The sample table contains tens of thousands of clones; only one count was recorded for around 85% of them. Approximately 24% of the sample goes to the ten largest clones.

The V and J ends are trimmed by 6 bases and 6 bases, leaving 10 bases between them. CDR1 and CDR2 (SGHRS, YFSETQ) derive from the germline V gene. From its cysteine to its phenylalanine, the CDR3 spans 11 amino acids. Only the CDR3 portion is preserved as DNA: 33 bases, with reading frame beginning at the first base. This clone was detected once. This receptor's antigen is unknown. Base qualities are not provided; no much larger clone lies one nucleotide away. The time point label, read with the paper, signifies: blood 2 weeks post-SBRT. The treatment or condition label on this specimen signifies: 15 Gy SBRT to primary tumor, nephrectomy 4 weeks later. To track tumor-enriched clonotypes, serial peripheral blood was sampled from radiation-treated patients at baseline and at 2 weeks and 4 weeks after SBRT. All patients had renal cell carcinoma with clear cell pathology. Genomic DNA for TCR sequencing was prepared using the QIAamp DNA Blood Mini Kit (Qiagen). The analyses included just those samples that passed every quality control check.

The sample here was blood, taken from a patient whose treatment included radiotherapy and nephrectomy. This chain is built from TRBV5-1 and TRBJ2-7, and possibly TRBD1, on 6 matching bases. This sequence was found in a woman in her forties or fifties with renal cell carcinoma. The nucleotide sequence reads as follows: TGCGCCAGCACCACAGGGCGCGAGCAGTACTTC. Its product reads: CASTTGREQYF.